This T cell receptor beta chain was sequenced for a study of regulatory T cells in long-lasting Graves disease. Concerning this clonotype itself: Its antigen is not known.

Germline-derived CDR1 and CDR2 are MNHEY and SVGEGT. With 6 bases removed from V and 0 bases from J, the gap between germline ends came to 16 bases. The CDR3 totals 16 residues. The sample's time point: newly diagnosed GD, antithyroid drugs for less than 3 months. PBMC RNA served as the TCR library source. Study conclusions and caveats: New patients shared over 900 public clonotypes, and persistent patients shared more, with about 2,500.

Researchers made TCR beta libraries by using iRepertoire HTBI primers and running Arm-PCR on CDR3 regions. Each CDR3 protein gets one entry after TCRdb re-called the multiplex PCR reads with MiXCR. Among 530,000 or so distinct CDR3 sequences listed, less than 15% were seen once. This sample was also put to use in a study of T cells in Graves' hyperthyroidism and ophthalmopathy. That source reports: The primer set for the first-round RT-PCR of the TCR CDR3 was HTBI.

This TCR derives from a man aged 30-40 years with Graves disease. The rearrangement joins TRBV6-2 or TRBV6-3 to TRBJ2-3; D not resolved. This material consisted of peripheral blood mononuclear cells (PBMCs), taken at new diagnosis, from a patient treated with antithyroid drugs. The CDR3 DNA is TGTGCCAGCAGCCTCCTGTTCCGGTCTAGCACAGATACGCAGTATTTT. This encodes CASSLLFRSSTDTQYF.